The 32 T cell receptor beta chains given below trace back to one sample, sequenced in a study of early T cells in non-severe SARS-CoV-2 infection. TCRdb independently ran MiXCR on the 5' RACE reads; one entry per CDR3 protein. This sample carries some 38,000 distinct CDR3 sequences, 5.5% to 7% of them seen once, and the ten largest clones take 4.4%. The input for sequencing was whole blood, taken at baseline. The receptors were sampled from an adult who was a healthcare worker with PCR-confirmed SARS-CoV-2 infection or an uninfected control (not recorded which).

This clonotype was counted ten times or more. CDR3 sequence (DNA): TGTGCCAGCAGCGTGGGGACAGGAGCGCAAGAGACCCAGTACTTC. Encoded protein: CASSVGTGAQETQYF. The rearrangement uses TRBV9 and TRBJ2-5, with TRBD1 matching over 8 bases. J lost 2 bases, V lost 2 bases, and 5 bases had no gene match. The germline CDR1 and CDR2 sequences are SGDLS and YYNGEE. The CDR3 runs to 15 residues.

There are many counts of this clonotype. The J gene is TRBJ1-2, the V gene TRBV18; D is uncertain. Germline V lookup: CDR1 KGHSH, CDR2 LQKENI. The CDR3 runs 12 residues. The V and J ends lost 3 bases and 5 bases respectively, with 7 bases between them. The CDR3 DNA reads as TGTGCCAGCTCACCCGGCCAATATGGCTACACCTTC. Translating gives CASSPGQYGYTF.

At least ten counts were recorded for this clonotype. CDR3 nucleotide sequence: TGTGCCATCAGTGGCGACAGTTCACATGAGCAGTTCTTC. Its protein is CAISGDSSHEQFF. The genes are TRBV10-3 and TRBJ2-1; possibly TRBD1 for D (5 bases). The germline V gene encodes CDR1 ENHRY and CDR2 SYGVKD. V gave up 4 bases and J gave up 8 bases, with 12 bases separating them. The length of the CDR3 is 13 residues.

At least ten counts were recorded for this clonotype. The V gene is TRBV7-9, the J gene TRBJ1-1; D not resolved. The CDR3 length is 13 residues. V shed 5 bases and J shed 1 base, with 8 bases lying between them. CDR1 is SEHNR, CDR2 FQNEAQ, per germline (reference sequence). This CDR3 reads CASSQTSNTEAFF. The CDR3 bases are TGTGCCAGCAGCCAGACCTCGAACACTGAAGCTTTCTTT.

The chain employs TRBV3-2 and TRBJ2-3. TRBV3-2 is annotated as a pseudogene. The CDR3 runs 15 residues. CDR3 nucleotides: TGTGCCAGCAGCCAAGATTTCCTAGCGACAGATACGCAGTATTTT. This gives the protein CASSQDFLATDTQYF.

This clonotype has at least ten counts. The genes are TRBV7-9 and TRBJ1-1; possible D gene TRBD1, 5 bases. CDR1 and CDR2 from the germline V gene are SEHNR and FQNEAQ (reference sequence). Trimming cost V 2 bases and J 4 bases, with 17 bases left between them. The CDR3 is made up of 16 amino acids. The CDR3, as DNA: TGTGCCAGCAGCTTAATGCCAGGGTTTAGTTCCACTGAAGCTTTCTTT. It specifies CASSLMPGFSSTEAFF.

The chain links TRBV7-2 to TRBJ2-1; TRBD1 might be the D (5 bases). The V gene's germline CDR1 is SGHTA and CDR2 FQGNSA. V lost 1 base, J lost 9 bases, and 13 bases lay in between. The CDR3 contains 14 residues. The CDR3 nucleotides read TGTGCCAGCAGCTTAGGCCAGGGTGGCACTGAGCAGTTCTTC. Protein sequence: CASSLGQGGTEQFF.

This clonotype was seen a handful of times. This sequence joins TRBV4-3 and TRBJ2-7, with D possibly matching TRBD1 (6 bases). Germline CDR1 is LGHNA and CDR2 is YSLEER. V was pared by 0 bases and J by 4 bases, with 10 bases between. The CDR3 consists of 14 residues. The CDR3 coding sequence is TGCGCCAGCAGCCAAGAGGGCAGGGGTTACGAGCAGTACTTC. Translating it yields CASSQEGRGYEQYF.

This clonotype was detected only a few times. The chain is built from TRBV27 and TRBJ2-6; 14 nucleotides match TRBD2. Germline V gives CDR1 MNHEY, CDR2 SMNVEV (reference sequence). The ends lost 7 bases at V and 3 bases at J; junction bases unmatched: 5. CDR3 length: 17 residues. The CDR3 region is CASTRLAGGSGANVLTF. Written as DNA, the CDR3 is TGTGCCAGCACTCGACTAGCGGGAGGGAGTGGGGCCAACGTCCTGACTTTC. The full variable domain, with the rest looked up from reference TRBV27 and TRBJ2-6, is EAQVTQNPRYLITVTGKKLTVTCSQNMNHEYMSWYRQDPGLGLRQIYYSMNVEVTDKGDVPEGYKVSRKEKRNFPLILESPSPNQTSLYFCASTRLAGGSGANVLTFGAGSRLTVL.

The table lists this clonotype with many counts. This rearrangement joins TRBV29-1 to TRBJ2-7; 8 nucleotides line up with TRBD1. V lost 4 bases, J lost 6 bases, and 8 bases stayed unmatched. This CDR3 has 13 residues. Germline-derived CDR1 and CDR2 are SQVTM and ANQGSEA. The CDR3 DNA reads TGCAGCGTTGGGCAGGGGGCCAATAGCGAGCAGTACTTC. Translated, it gives CSVGQGANSEQYF.

This clonotype was detected ten times or more. V is TRBV12-3 or TRBV12-4 and J is TRBJ1-5; the D gene is possibly TRBD1 (6 bases). V shed 5 bases and J shed 0 bases, with 11 bases lying between them. The CDR3 consists of 15 residues. CDR3 DNA sequence: TGTGCCAGCAGTCCCAGGGGTAATAGCAATCAGCCCCAGCATTTT. This translates into CASSPRGNSNQPQHF.

This clonotype appeared a few times. This sequence joins TRBV3-1 and TRBJ2-1; the D gene is possibly TRBD2 (6 bases). The V gene lost 6 bases and the J gene lost 8 bases, with 11 bases spanning the gap. Germline CDR1 LGHDT, CDR2 YNNKEL (reference sequence). CDR3 size: 12 residues. The CDR3 nucleotides read TGTGCCAGCAGTCTCGGGGGACATGAGCAGTTCTTC. Translating gives CASSLGGHEQFF.

This clonotype came up many times. The chain couples TRBV2 to TRBJ2-2; D gene ambiguous. CDR1 and CDR2 (germline): SNHLY, FYNNEI. The length of the CDR3 is 13 residues. V was shortened by 5 bases and J by 0 bases, with 4 bases between the two germline ends. Here the CDR3 reads CASSWANTGELFF. The CDR3 coding sequence is TGTGCCAGCAGTTGGGCGAACACCGGGGAGCTGTTTTTT.

This clonotype was picked up many times. The V call is TRBV18, the J call TRBJ2-7; D perhaps matches TRBD1 (5 bases). CDR3 length equals 14 residues. Trimming shortened V by 3 bases and J by 0 bases, and 9 bases separated the two germline ends. Germline CDR1 reads KGHSH; CDR2 reads LQKENI. The CDR3 DNA follows: TGTGCCAGCTCACCTTACAGGAGCTCCTACGAGCAGTACTTC. It encodes CASSPYRSSYEQYF.

This clonotype has only a few counts. The chain couples TRBV10-3 to TRBJ2-1, with 8 bases aligning to TRBD2. V lost 6 bases to trimming and J lost 10 bases; unmatched junction nucleotides: 5. This CDR3 has 12 residues. Germline assignment: CDR1 ENHRY and CDR2 SYGVKD. This chain's CDR3 is CAISPGGLEQFF. The DNA for the CDR3 is TGTGCCATCAGCCCGGGAGGGTTGGAGCAGTTCTTC.

The sample holds many counts of this clonotype. This chain connects TRBV7-3 to TRBJ1-1, with D possibly matching TRBD1 (6 bases). V was clipped by 5 bases and J by 8 bases, with 21 bases between them. Germline V gene sequence: CDR1 SGHTA, CDR2 FQGTGA. This CDR3 has 15 amino acids. CDR3 DNA sequence: TGTGCCAGCAGCGGGACCGCGGGACACCTGAGAGAAGCTTTCTTT. Its protein is CASSGTAGHLREAFF.

This clonotype has a count of ten or more. The chain is built from TRBV5-1 and TRBJ2-3, with 13 nucleotides matching TRBD2. CDR1 and CDR2 from the germline V gene are SGHRS and YFSETQ. The CDR3 runs to 16 residues. The J segment lost 8 bases and the V segment lost 4 bases, leaving 10 bases of the junction unmatched. CDR3 sequence: CASSPEPTSGRATQYF. For the CDR3, the DNA is TGCGCCAGCAGCCCTGAACCAACTAGCGGGAGGGCTACGCAGTATTTT.

In its sample, this clonotype was seen many times. The chain couples TRBV20-1 to TRBJ2-5; D not certain. Germline-derived CDR1 and CDR2 are DFQATT and SNEGSKA (reference sequence). CDR3 length: 14 amino acids. Deletions cut 6 bases from V and 0 bases from J, with 14 bases between. CDR3 in amino acids: CSASSNSYQETQYF. CDR3 in DNA: TGCAGTGCAAGCAGTAATTCGTACCAAGAGACCCAGTACTTC.

The table lists this clonotype with many counts. The chain carries TRBV5-1 and TRBJ2-2, with 7 bases that match TRBD1. The CDR3 contains 16 residues. V trimming: 4 bases; J trimming: 0 bases; junction bases outside the gene matches: 6. Per germline, CDR1 SGHRS and CDR2 YFSETQ. The CDR3 sequence: CASSARQGANTGELFF. The DNA for the CDR3 is TGCGCCAGCAGCGCCCGACAGGGAGCGAACACCGGGGAGCTGTTTTTT.

At least ten counts were recorded for this clonotype. Germline and junction disagree at one end, which may indicate a read error. The rearrangement links TRBV12-3 or TRBV12-4 to TRBJ2-3; possibly TRBD1 for D (6 bases). The CDR3 consists of 12 residues. The CDR3 loop reads CASSLRTDPQYF. CDR3 coding DNA: TGTGCCAGCAGTTTAAGGACAGATCCGCAGTATTTT.

This clonotype appeared a few times. The chain links TRBV7-6 to TRBJ2-7; D is undetermined. The CDR3 sequence is 13 residues long. CDR1 is SGHVS and CDR2 is FNYEAQ in the germline V gene. The germline V and J ends were trimmed by 0 bases and 7 bases, with 10 bases remaining between them. This CDR3 is CASSLAPPGEQYF. CDR3 coding DNA: TGTGCCAGCAGCTTAGCGCCCCCCGGGGAGCAGTACTTC.

This clonotype was detected many times. The genes are TRBV2 and TRBJ1-1; D unresolved. CDR3 length: 15 amino acids. Trimming removed 6 bases at V and 4 bases at J, with 18 bases between. Germline lookup yields CDR1 SNHLY and CDR2 FYNNEI. The CDR3 here is CASRTPGTKGTEAFF. The CDR3 DNA follows: TGTGCCAGCAGGACCCCGGGAACCAAGGGCACTGAAGCTTTCTTT.

The table lists this clonotype with many counts. This chain uses TRBV6-5 with TRBJ2-5; D is perhaps TRBD2 (5 bases). V was cut by 6 bases and J by 5 bases, with 13 bases left in between. CDR3 length equals 13 residues. From germline, CDR1 is MNHEY and CDR2 SVGAGI. Here the CDR3 reads CASRGGGRETQYF. In nucleotides, the CDR3 is TGTGCCAGCAGAGGAGGTGGGCGGGAGACCCAGTACTTC.

This clonotype has at least ten counts. The chain links TRBV29-1 to TRBJ2-5; D possibly corresponds to TRBD1 (6 bases). This CDR3 contains 13 residues. V was clipped by 5 bases and J by 1 base, with 11 bases between them. Per the germline V gene, CDR1 is SQVTM and CDR2 is ANQGSEA. The CDR3 spells CSVQRGSQETQYF. The CDR3 DNA is TGCAGCGTTCAAAGGGGGTCCCAAGAGACCCAGTACTTC.

There are a few counts of this clonotype. The chain has TRBV29-1 and TRBJ1-1; no reliable D call. Germline CDR1 SQVTM, CDR2 ANQGSEA. The CDR3 has 12 residues. Trimming removed 8 bases from V and 1 base from J, with 11 bases in between. Written as DNA, the CDR3 is TGCAGCACGAGACCGAGGAACACTGAAGCTTTCTTT. Its translation: CSTRPRNTEAFF.

This clonotype has at least ten counts. This chain joins TRBV5-5 and TRBJ2-3, with D perhaps TRBD2 (6 bases). The CDR3 is 13 residues long. Trimming pared 4 bases from V and 3 bases from J, leaving 9 bases between. Germline V gene lookup returns CDR1 SGHKS and CDR2 YYEKEE (reference sequence). CDR3 in DNA: TGTGCCAGCAGCATGACTAGTACAGATACGCAGTATTTT. As protein: CASSMTSTDTQYF.

At least ten counts were recorded for this clonotype. V usage is TRBV2 and J usage is TRBJ1-6; 7 bases align to TRBD1. V shed 4 bases, J shed 9 bases, and the junction held 9 bases outside the gene matches. The CDR3 has 15 residues. Germline assignment: CDR1 SNHLY and CDR2 FYNNEI. The CDR3 nucleotides read TGTGCCAGCAGTGCCGGAGGGGGCAGGAGTTCACCCCTCCACTTT. This encodes CASSAGGGRSSPLHF.

This clonotype showed up many times. The V and J genes are TRBV27 and TRBJ2-4; maybe TRBD2 (6 bases). The V end was cut by 5 bases, the J end by 4 bases, with 21 bases between. CDR1 and CDR2 (germline): MNHEY, SMNVEV (reference sequence). This CDR3 spans 17 amino acids. The CDR3 DNA is TGTGCCAGCAGTCCCGGCGGGACGAGGGTAGGAAAAAACATTCAGTACTTC. Translating it yields CASSPGGTRVGKNIQYF.

This clonotype was observed many times. The chain has TRBV7-6 and TRBJ1-1, with D possibly TRBD1 on 5 matching bases. The CDR3 is made up of 14 amino acids. Germline V gene lookup returns CDR1 SGHVS and CDR2 FNYEAQ. The ends were cut back, 1 base at V and 3 bases at J, with 9 bases in the middle. The CDR3 protein is CASSLDWGDTEAFF. As DNA, the CDR3 is TGTGCCAGCAGCTTAGATTGGGGGGACACTGAAGCTTTCTTT.

The table lists this clonotype with many counts. The rearrangement links TRBV7-2 to TRBJ2-6; the D gene could be TRBD1 or TRBD2 (5 bases each). V lost 3 bases to trimming and J lost 0 bases, with 18 bases between them. CDR3 length equals 19 residues. Germline values: CDR1 SGHTA, CDR2 FQGNSA. The CDR3 spells CASSLRDNGASSGANVLTF. CDR3 coding DNA: TGTGCCAGCAGCTTGAGGGATAACGGGGCCAGCTCTGGGGCCAACGTCCTGACTTTC.

This clonotype was detected ten times or more. The rearrangement links TRBV12-3 or TRBV12-4 to TRBJ2-5; D is perhaps TRBD1 (5 bases). This CDR3 contains 15 residues. The V end lost 7 bases, the J end lost 5 bases, and 20 bases lay between the germline ends. The CDR3 DNA reads as TGTGCCAGCAACCCCCCCGGAGCAGGGTGGGAGACCCAGTACTTC. This sequence encodes CASNPPGAGWETQYF.

This clonotype was recorded at least ten times. The chain has TRBV20-1 and TRBJ1-1; 7 bases line up with TRBD1. CDR3 length equals 13 residues. V trimming: 4 bases; J trimming: 1 base; junction bases outside the gene matches: 3. Germline assignment: CDR1 DFQATT and CDR2 SNEGSKA (reference sequence). CDR3 residues: CSAKQGPNTEAFF. CDR3 nucleotides: TGCAGTGCTAAACAGGGGCCGAACACTGAAGCTTTCTTT.